What follows are 5 T cell receptor beta chains derived from one specimen sequenced in a study of blood T cell repertoires in COVID-19. Clones were read by immunoSEQ multiplex PCR, and TCRdb kept only the in-frame ones, dropping some. The repertoire holds tens of thousands of clones, with approximately 90% as singletons. The material sequenced was peripheral blood. The receptors shown here come from a woman between 50 and 59 years old in a cohort sampled during active COVID-19.

This rearrangement joins TRBV28 to TRBJ1-6; 7 bases align to TRBD1. In germline, CDR1 is MDHEN, CDR2 SYDVKM. This CDR3 is built from 16 residues. Trimming cost V 5 bases and J 7 bases; bases outside gene matches: 11. The CDR3, as DNA: TGTGCCAGCAGTCTTTTTGGGACAGTAAGGAATTCACCCCTCCACTTT. Its protein product is CASSLFGTVRNSPLHF.

The chain uses TRBV28 and TRBJ2-7; the D gene is possibly TRBD1 (6 bases). Germline CDR1 reads MDHEN; CDR2 reads SYDVKM. The CDR3 consists of 13 residues. V was trimmed by 4 bases and J by 4 bases, leaving 11 bases between them. The CDR3 sequence: CASSWGPRYEQYF. CDR3 DNA sequence: TGTGCCAGCAGTTGGGGGCCTCGGTACGAGCAGTACTTC.

The V gene is TRBV21-1, the J gene TRBJ1-5. TRBV21-1 is classified as a pseudogene. This CDR3 is built from 14 residues. The CDR3: CASSKTGSNQPQHF. DNA of the CDR3: TGTGCCAGCAGCAAAACTGGTAGCAATCAGCCCCAGCATTTT.

A single count supports this clone. V gene TRBV27 combines with J gene TRBJ1-2, with D possibly matching TRBD1 (6 bases). The CDR3 loop spans 15 amino acids. V dropped 1 base and J dropped 4 bases, with 13 bases sitting between them. Germline V gene data show CDR1 as MNHEY and CDR2 as SMNVEV (reference sequence). The CDR3 sequence is CASSLWAGGAYGYTF. CDR3 DNA: TGTGCCAGCAGTTTATGGGCGGGGGGGGCCTATGGCTACACCTTC.

Comment on this clone: At the DNA level, this CDR3 is encoded by other sequences in the same sample as well. The chain joins TRBV20-1 to TRBJ2-5, with D hard to call. The CDR3 has 12 amino acids. Germline V gives CDR1 DFQATT, CDR2 SNEGSKA (reference sequence). V lost 3 bases, J lost 1 base, and 6 bases lay in between. The CDR3 DNA follows: TGCAGTGCTAGTAACAGCCAAGAGACCCAGTACTTC. Protein: CSASNSQETQYF.